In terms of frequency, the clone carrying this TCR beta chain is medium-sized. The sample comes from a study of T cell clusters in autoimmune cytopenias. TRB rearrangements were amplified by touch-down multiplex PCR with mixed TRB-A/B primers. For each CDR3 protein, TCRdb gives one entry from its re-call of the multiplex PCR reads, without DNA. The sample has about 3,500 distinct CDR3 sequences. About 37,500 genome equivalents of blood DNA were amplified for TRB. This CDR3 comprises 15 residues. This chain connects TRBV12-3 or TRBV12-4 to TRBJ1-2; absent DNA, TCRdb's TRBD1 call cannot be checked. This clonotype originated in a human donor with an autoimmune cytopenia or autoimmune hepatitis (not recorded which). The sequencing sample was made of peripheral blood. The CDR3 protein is CASSTSDRFAYGYTF.